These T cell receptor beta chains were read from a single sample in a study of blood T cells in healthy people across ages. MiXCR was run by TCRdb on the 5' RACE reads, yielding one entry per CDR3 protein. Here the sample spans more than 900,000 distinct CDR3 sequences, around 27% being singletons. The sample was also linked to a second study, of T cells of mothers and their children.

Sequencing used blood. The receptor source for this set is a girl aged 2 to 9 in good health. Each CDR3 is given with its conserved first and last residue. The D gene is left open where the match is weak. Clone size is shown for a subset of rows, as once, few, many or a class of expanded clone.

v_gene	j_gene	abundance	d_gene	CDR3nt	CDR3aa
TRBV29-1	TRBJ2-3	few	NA	TGCAGCGCTGCGTCAGATCAGGGAATTGATACGCAGTATTTT	CSAASDQGIDTQYF
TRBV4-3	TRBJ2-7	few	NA	TGCGCCAGCAGCCAAGATCAAATGTCCTACGAGCAGTACTTC	CASSQDQMSYEQYF
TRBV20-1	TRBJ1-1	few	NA	TGCAGTCTAGGGAGGTCTGAAGCTTTCTTT	CSLGRSEAFF
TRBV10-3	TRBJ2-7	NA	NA	TGTGCCATCAGTGTCGACAGCTCCTACGAGCAGTACTTC	CAISVDSSYEQYF
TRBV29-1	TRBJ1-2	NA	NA	TGCAGCGTTTTTATGGCAAAAGAGGCTTACGCCTTC	CSVFMAKEAYAF
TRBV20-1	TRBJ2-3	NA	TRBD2	TGCAGTGTTACGTCCGGGACTAGCGGGAGAGGAGATACGCAGTATTTT	CSVTSGTSGRGDTQYF
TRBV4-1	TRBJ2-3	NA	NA	TGCGCCAGCAGTTACGACACAGATACGCAGTATTTT	CASSYDTDTQYF
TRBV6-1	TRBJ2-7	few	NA	TGTGCCAGCAGCGCTTACGGGCGAACCTACGAGCAGTACTTC	CASSAYGRTYEQYF
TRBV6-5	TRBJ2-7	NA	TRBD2	TGTGCCACGACCAGGAGGGGGACTAGGGTCCACGAGCAGTACTTC	CATTRRGTRVHEQYF
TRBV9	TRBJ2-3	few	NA	TGTGCCAGCAGCGATCGACGGGGTACGCAGTATTTT	CASSDRRGTQYF
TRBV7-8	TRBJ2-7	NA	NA	TGTGCTAGCAGCTTAGAACACGGGAGCTACGAGCAGTACTTC	CASSLEHGSYEQYF
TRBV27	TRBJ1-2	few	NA	TGTGCCAGCAGTTTATGGGGGGCAGCTAACTATGGCTACACCTTC	CASSLWGAANYGYTF
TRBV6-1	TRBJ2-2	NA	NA	TGTGCCAGCAGTGTTTGGGGGGCCGGGGAGCTGTTTTTT	CASSVWGAGELFF
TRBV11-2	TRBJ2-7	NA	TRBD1	TGTGCCAGCAGCTCCGGGACAGACCCGCTCGAGCAGTACTTC	CASSSGTDPLEQYF
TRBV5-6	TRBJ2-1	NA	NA	TGTGCCAGCAGCTATGCCGCGAGGTGGGAGCAGTTCTTC	CASSYAARWEQFF
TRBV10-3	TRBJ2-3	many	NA	TGTGCCATCCGGAGGACTCCCAGCACAGATACGCAGTATTTT	CAIRRTPSTDTQYF